These 20 T cell receptor beta chains were all obtained from the same sample, sequenced in a study of OX40 agonist ivuxolimab in advanced cancers. Clones were read by immunoSEQ multiplex PCR, and TCRdb kept only the in-frame ones, dropping some. The data contain roughly 100,000 clones, under 90% of them singletons. The specimen comprised CD4+ or CD8+ T cells sorted from blood, sampled in a trial of the OX40 agonist ivuxolimab. The receptors shown here come from an adult with an advanced solid tumor such as melanoma, head and neck, liver or kidney cancer.

In DNA form, the CDR3 reads TGTGCCAGAAGCTTCCCGGGACAGGGGGTAGGCCAGCCCCAGCATTTT. Translation: CARSFPGQGVGQPQHF. V usage is TRBV5-3 and J usage is TRBJ1-5; 11 bases are a match to TRBD1. TRBV5-3 is treated as an ORF (open reading frame) with a function not yet certain. The CDR3 has 16 residues. V lost 2 bases and J lost 7; bases outside the gene matches: 8.

J is TRBJ1-4 and V is TRBV7-9; D is possibly TRBD1 (6 bases). The germline V gene encodes CDR1 SEHNR and CDR2 FQNEAQ (reference sequence). V dropped 5 bases and J dropped 4 bases, with 11 bases sitting between them. The CDR3 covers 14 residues. The CDR3 coding sequence is TGTGCCAGCAGCATAGGGGGTGGTAATGAAAAACTGTTTTTT. This encodes CASSIGGGNEKLFF.

The chain links TRBV5-6 to TRBJ2-1, with 8 bases aligning to TRBD2. The junction had 10 bases not matched to a gene; V was cut back by 0 bases and J by 8 bases. The germline V gene encodes CDR1 SGHDT and CDR2 YYEEEE. There are 16 residues in the CDR3. In DNA, the CDR3 is TGTGCCAGCAGCTTGGACCTAGCGGGCAAATTGGATGAGCAGTTCTTC. Translation gives CASSLDLAGKLDEQFF. Looking up the rest from reference TRBV5-6 and TRBJ2-1 gives the full variable domain: DAGVTQSPTHLIKTRGQQVTLRCSPKSGHDTVSWYQQALGQGPQFIFQYYEEEERQRGNFPDRFSGHQFPNYSSELNVNALLLGDSALYLCASSLDLAGKLDEQFFGPGTRLTVL.

This sequence joins TRBV19 and TRBJ2-2; 11 nucleotides match TRBD2. CDR3 length equals 15 residues. CDR1 and CDR2 (germline): LNHDA, SQIVND (reference sequence). V was clipped by 5 bases and J by 4 bases; unmatched bases: 3. The CDR3 bases are TGTGCCAGTAGTCTAACTAGCGGGGGCACCGGGGAGCTGTTTTTT. Translated: CASSLTSGGTGELFF.

The chain uses TRBV6-1 and TRBJ2-7, with D unclear. This CDR3 is 12 amino acids long. CDR1 and CDR2 (germline): MNHNS, SASEGT. Trimming cost V 8 bases and J 0 bases, with 8 bases left between them. Written as DNA, the CDR3 is TGTGCCAGCGGATATCTCTCCTACGAGCAGTACTTC. Encoded protein: CASGYLSYEQYF.

This rearrangement joins TRBV7-2 to TRBJ2-1; TRBD1 is a possible D gene (7 bases). CDR1 is SGHTA, CDR2 FQGNSA, per germline. Trimming left V 7 bases short and J 2 bases short, with 12 bases between. The CDR3 is 14 amino acids. CDR3 amino acids: CASIQGGPYNEQFF. CDR3 coding DNA: TGTGCCAGCATCCAGGGGGGACCCTACAATGAGCAGTTCTTC. Full variable domain (missing parts from reference TRBV7-2 and TRBJ2-1): GAGVSQSPSNKVTEKGKDVELRCDPISGHTALYWYRQSLGQGLEFLIYFQGNSAPDKSGLPSDRFSAERTGGSVSTLTIQRTQQEDSAVYLCASIQGGPYNEQFFGPGTRLTVL.

The chain couples TRBV18 to TRBJ2-7; unclear D gene. Germline CDR1 is KGHSH and CDR2 is LQKENI. Trimming took 3 bases from V and 7 from J, leaving 10 bases between them. The CDR3 is 12 amino acids. CDR3 sequence reads: CASSPATREQYF. The CDR3 DNA sequence: TGTGCCAGCTCACCTGCGACGAGGGAGCAGTACTTC.

This clone showed up just a few times. The chain is built from TRBV5-1 and TRBJ2-3, with D perhaps TRBD1 (6 bases). This CDR3 contains 13 residues. Trimming removed 2 bases at V and 5 bases at J, with 9 bases between. The germline V gene has CDR1 SGHRS and CDR2 YFSETQ. The CDR3 spells CASSFGQLDTQYF. The CDR3 nucleotides are TGCGCCAGCAGCTTCGGACAGCTAGATACGCAGTATTTT.

The rearrangement links TRBV4-2 to TRBJ1-5; 9 bases are shared with TRBD1. Unmatched junction bases numbered 2, after V lost 1 base and J lost 1 base. From germline, CDR1 is LGHNA and CDR2 YNFKEQ. This CDR3 region has 16 residues. CDR3 region: CASSQGQGGSNQPQHF. DNA of the CDR3: TGTGCCAGCAGCCAAGGACAGGGGGGAAGCAATCAGCCCCAGCATTTT.

This clone occurred once. This chain uses TRBV12-5 with TRBJ2-3; D is possibly TRBD1 or TRBD2 (5 bases each). CDR1 LGHNT and CDR2 FRNRAP come from the germline V gene. The CDR3 extends over 18 amino acids. V lost 0 bases to trimming and J lost 4 bases, with 20 bases between them. CDR3 nucleotide sequence: TGTGCTAGTGGTTTGGTACTAGATGGGGCGCCCACGGCAGATACGCAGTATTTT. As protein: CASGLVLDGAPTADTQYF.

The chain links TRBV7-6 to TRBJ2-7, with D maybe TRBD2 (6 bases). Germline V gives CDR1 SGHVS, CDR2 FNYEAQ. V lost 4 bases to trimming and J lost 3 bases, with 16 bases between them. The CDR3 has 15 amino acids. The CDR3 nucleotides are TGTGCCAGCAGCTCGATAAGAGGGAGGAACTACGAGCAGTACTTC. Translated, it gives CASSSIRGRNYEQYF.

This rearrangement joins TRBV7-2 to TRBJ2-3; 16 nucleotides agree with TRBD2. Per the germline V gene, CDR1 is SGHTA and CDR2 is FQGNSA. V gave up 1 base and J gave up 9 bases; unmatched junction bases: 10. This CDR3 is 18 amino acids long. The CDR3 sequence is CASSLEIPGLAGGDTQYF. The CDR3, as DNA: TGTGCCAGCAGCTTAGAAATCCCGGGACTAGCGGGGGGGGACACGCAGTATTTT.

In its sample, this clone was seen once. The gene calls are TRBV4-3 and TRBJ1-2; the match to TRBD1 covers 7 bases. The germline CDR1 and CDR2 sequences are LGHNA and YSLEER. There are 17 residues in the CDR3. V shed 0 bases, J shed 4 bases, and the junction held 11 bases outside the gene matches. CDR3 in DNA: TGCGCCAGCAGCCAAGATTTGCCAGGGGGGGGGAGCTATGGCTACACCTTC. Translated, it gives CASSQDLPGGGSYGYTF.

The J gene is TRBJ2-1, the V gene TRBV5-1; 11 bases fit TRBD1. Germline V gene data show CDR1 as SGHRS and CDR2 as YFSETQ. V was pared by 2 bases and J by 6 bases, with 4 bases of the junction left unmatched. The CDR3 is 15 amino acids. The CDR3 coding sequence is TGCGCCAGCAGCTTATACGGACAGGGGGCCAATGAGCAGTTCTTC. Its translation: CASSLYGQGANEQFF.

The chain joins TRBV5-1 to TRBJ2-1; D is unclear. Trimming took 3 bases from V and 0 from J, leaving 7 bases between them. The CDR3 extends over 14 amino acids. The germline gives CDR1 SGHRS, CDR2 YFSETQ. The CDR3 loop reads CASSYDNSYNEQFF. The CDR3 DNA sequence: TGCGCCAGCAGCTACGACAACTCCTACAATGAGCAGTTCTTC.

The CDR3 loop is CASSSARYDTQYF. DNA of the CDR3: TGTGCCAGCAGCTCAGCTAGGTACGATACGCAGTATTTT. V usage is TRBV7-3 and J usage is TRBJ2-3; D remains unclear. Germline lookup yields CDR1 SGHTA and CDR2 FQGTGA. This CDR3 is 13 amino acids long. V was clipped by 4 bases and J by 6 bases, with 11 bases between them.

In its sample, this clone was seen a few times. The chain employs TRBV25-1 and TRBJ1-2; TRBD1 agrees at 7 bases. The CDR3 is made up of 14 amino acids. With 5 bases clipped from V and 7 bases from J, the junction kept 10 bases outside the gene matches. In germline, CDR1 is MGHDK, CDR2 SYGVNS. The CDR3 sequence: CASSRGTAYGGYTF. CDR3 nucleotides: TGTGCCAGCAGTCGGGGGACAGCCTATGGTGGCTACACCTTC.

This clone was seen just once. CDR3 coding DNA: TGTGCCAGCAGCTTGGGTGGAGGAACGGCTCCTAGGGAGCAGTACTTC. This encodes CASSLGGGTAPREQYF. The chain employs TRBV5-4 and TRBJ2-5; a weak D match, TRBD2 (5 bases). V dropped 0 bases and J dropped 11 bases, with 23 bases sitting between them. CDR1 is SGHNT and CDR2 is YYREEE in the germline V gene (reference sequence). CDR3 length equals 16 residues.

V is TRBV4-3 and J is TRBJ1-2; D may be TRBD1 (6 bases). Per germline, CDR1 LGHNA and CDR2 YSLEER. The CDR3 totals 15 residues. Trimming took off 0 bases at V and 7 bases at J, with 15 bases between the two ends. CDR3 in amino acids: CASSQDRGGPPGYTF. The CDR3 region has the DNA TGCGCCAGCAGCCAAGATCGAGGGGGACCGCCTGGCTACACCTTC.

The chain combines TRBV27 with TRBJ1-2; 7 bases are a match to TRBD1. With V trimmed by 3 bases and J by 5 bases, 9 bases remained unmatched. The CDR3 totals 15 residues. Germline values: CDR1 MNHEY, CDR2 SMNVEV (reference sequence). This chain's CDR3 is CASSFSGGQSYGYTF. The CDR3 nucleotides are TGTGCCAGCAGTTTTAGTGGGGGACAGTCTTATGGCTACACCTTC.